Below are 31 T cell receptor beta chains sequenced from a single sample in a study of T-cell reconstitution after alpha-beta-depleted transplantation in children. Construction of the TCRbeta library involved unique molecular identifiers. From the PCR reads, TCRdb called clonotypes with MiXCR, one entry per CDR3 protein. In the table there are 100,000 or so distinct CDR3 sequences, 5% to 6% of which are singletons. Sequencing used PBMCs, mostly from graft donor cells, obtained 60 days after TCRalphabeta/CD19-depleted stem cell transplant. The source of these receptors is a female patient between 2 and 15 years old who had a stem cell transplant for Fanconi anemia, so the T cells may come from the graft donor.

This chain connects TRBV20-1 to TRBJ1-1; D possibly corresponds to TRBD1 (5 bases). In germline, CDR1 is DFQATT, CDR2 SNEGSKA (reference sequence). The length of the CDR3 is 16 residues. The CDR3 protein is CCSPEAGVGMNTEAFF. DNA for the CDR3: TGCTGCTCACCGGAGGCGGGGGTGGGCATGAACACTGAAGCTTTCTTT.

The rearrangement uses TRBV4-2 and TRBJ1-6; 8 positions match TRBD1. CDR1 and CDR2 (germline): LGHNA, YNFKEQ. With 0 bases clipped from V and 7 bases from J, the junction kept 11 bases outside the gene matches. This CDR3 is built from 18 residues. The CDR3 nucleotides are TGTGCCAGCAGCCAAGACCCTCCCAGGGGGCTAGGAAATTCACCCCTCCACTTT. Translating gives CASSQDPPRGLGNSPLHF.

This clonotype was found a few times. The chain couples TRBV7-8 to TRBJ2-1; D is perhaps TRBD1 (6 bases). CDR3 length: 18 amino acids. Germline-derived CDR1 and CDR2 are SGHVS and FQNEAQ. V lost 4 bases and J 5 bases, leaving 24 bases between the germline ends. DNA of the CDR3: TGTGCCAGCAGCTGGGGGCACCGGGACGAGGGGAGACACAATGAGCAGTTCTTC. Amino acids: CASSWGHRDEGRHNEQFF.

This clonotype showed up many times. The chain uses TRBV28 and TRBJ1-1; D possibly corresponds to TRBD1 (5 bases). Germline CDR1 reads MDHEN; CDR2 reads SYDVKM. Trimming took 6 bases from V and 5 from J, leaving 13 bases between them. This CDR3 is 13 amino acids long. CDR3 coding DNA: TGTGCCAGCAGGCCTACGGGGCGGACTGAAGCTTTCTTT. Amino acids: CASRPTGRTEAFF.

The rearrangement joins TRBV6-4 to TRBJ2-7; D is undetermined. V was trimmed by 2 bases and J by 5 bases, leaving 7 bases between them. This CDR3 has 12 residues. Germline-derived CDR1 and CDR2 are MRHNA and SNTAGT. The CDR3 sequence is CASSDREHEQYF. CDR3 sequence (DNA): TGTGCCAGCAGTGACAGGGAACACGAGCAGTACTTC.

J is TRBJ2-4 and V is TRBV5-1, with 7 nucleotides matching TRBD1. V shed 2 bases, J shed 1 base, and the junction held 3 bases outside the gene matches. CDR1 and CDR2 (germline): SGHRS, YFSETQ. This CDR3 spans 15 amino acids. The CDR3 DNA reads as TGCGCCAGCAGCTTTACAGGGGTCGCCAAAAACATTCAGTACTTC. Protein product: CASSFTGVAKNIQYF.

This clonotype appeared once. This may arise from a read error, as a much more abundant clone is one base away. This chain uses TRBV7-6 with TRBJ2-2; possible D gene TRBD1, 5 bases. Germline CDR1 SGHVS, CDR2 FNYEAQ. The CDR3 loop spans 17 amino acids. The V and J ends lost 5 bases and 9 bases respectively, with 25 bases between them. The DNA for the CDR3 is TGTGCCAGCAGCCCTAGTCGAGACAGAGTGAGGACCAGGGAGCTGTTTTTT. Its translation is CASSPSRDRVRTRELFF.

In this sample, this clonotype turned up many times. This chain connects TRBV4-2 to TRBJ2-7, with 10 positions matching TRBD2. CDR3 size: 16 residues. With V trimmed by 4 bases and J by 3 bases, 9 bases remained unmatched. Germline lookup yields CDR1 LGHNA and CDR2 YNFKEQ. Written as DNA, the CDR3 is TGTGCCAGCAGCCCATTAACTAGCGGGGCGTTCTACGAGCAGTACTTC. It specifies CASSPLTSGAFYEQYF.

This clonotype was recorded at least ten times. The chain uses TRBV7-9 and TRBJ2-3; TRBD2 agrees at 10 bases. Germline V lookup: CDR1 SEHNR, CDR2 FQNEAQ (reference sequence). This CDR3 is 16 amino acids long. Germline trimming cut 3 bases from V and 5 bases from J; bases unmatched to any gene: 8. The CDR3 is CASSFLRTSGIDTQYF. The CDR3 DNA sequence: TGTGCCAGCAGCTTTCTCCGGACTAGCGGTATAGATACGCAGTATTTT. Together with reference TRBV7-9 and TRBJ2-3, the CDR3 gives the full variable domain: DTGVSQNPRHKITKRGQNVTFRCDPISEHNRLYWYRQTLGQGPEFLTYFQNEAQLEKSRLLSDRFSAERPKGSFSTLEIQRTEQGDSAMYLCASSFLRTSGIDTQYFGPGTRLTVL.

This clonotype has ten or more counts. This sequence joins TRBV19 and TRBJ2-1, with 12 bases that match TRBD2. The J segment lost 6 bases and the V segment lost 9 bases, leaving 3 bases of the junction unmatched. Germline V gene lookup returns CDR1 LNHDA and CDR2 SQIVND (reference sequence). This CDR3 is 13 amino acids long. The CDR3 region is CASGLAGFNEQFF. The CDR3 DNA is TGTGCCAGCGGACTAGCGGGATTCAATGAGCAGTTCTTC.

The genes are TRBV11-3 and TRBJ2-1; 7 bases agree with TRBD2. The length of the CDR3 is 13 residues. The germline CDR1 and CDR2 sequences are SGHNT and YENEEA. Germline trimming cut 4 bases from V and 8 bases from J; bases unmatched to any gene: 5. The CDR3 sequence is CASSWTRWDEQFF. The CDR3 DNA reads TGTGCCAGCAGCTGGACTAGGTGGGATGAGCAGTTCTTC.

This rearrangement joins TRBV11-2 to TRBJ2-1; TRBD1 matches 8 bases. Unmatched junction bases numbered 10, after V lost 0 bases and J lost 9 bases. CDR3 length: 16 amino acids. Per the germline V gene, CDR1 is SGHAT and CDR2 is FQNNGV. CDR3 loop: CASSLDLQGGLGEQFF. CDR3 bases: TGTGCCAGCAGCTTAGATCTACAGGGGGGTTTGGGTGAGCAGTTCTTC.

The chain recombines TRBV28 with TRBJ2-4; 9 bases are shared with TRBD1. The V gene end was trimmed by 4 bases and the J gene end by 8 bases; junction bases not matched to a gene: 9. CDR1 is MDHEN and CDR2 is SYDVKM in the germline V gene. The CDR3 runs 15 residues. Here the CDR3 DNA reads TGTGCCAGCAGTTCACGAATTACAGGGGGCGACATTCAGTACTTC. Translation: CASSSRITGGDIQYF.

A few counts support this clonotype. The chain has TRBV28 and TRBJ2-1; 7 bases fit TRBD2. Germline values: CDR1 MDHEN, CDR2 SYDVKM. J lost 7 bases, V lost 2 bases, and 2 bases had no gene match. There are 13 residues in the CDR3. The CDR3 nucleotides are TGTGCCAGCAGTTTAGCGGGAGTTAATGAGCAGTTCTTC. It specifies CASSLAGVNEQFF.

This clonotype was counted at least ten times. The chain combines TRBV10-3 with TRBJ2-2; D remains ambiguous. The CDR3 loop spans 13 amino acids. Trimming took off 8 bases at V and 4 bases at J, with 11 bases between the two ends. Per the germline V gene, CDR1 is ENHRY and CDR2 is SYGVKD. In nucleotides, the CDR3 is TGTGCCATCGGACGGGCGAGCACCGGGGAGCTGTTTTTT. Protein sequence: CAIGRASTGELFF.

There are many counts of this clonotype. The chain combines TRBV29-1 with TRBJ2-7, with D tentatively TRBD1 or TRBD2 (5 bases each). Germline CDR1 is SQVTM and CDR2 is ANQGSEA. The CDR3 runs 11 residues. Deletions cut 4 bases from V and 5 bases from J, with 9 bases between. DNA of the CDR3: TGCAGCGTTGGGGGGTTGAACGAGCAGTACTTC. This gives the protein CSVGGLNEQYF.

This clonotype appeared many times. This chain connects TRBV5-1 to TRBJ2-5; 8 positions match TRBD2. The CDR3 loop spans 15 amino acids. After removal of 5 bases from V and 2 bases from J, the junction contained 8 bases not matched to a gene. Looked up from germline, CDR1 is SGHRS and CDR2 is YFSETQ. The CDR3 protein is CASRGIAGRQETQYF. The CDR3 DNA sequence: TGCGCCAGCAGAGGAATAGCGGGGAGACAAGAGACCCAGTACTTC.

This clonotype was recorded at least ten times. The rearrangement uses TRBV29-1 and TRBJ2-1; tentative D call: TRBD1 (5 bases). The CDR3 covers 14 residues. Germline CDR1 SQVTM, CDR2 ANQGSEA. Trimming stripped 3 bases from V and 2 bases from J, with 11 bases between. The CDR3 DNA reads TGCAGCGTTGAGGCCAGGGTGACCTACAATGAGCAGTTCTTC. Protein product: CSVEARVTYNEQFF.

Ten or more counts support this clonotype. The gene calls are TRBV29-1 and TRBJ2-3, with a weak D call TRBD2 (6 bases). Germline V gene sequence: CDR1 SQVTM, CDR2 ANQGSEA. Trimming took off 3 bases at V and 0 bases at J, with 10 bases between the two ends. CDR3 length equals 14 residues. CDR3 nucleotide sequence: TGCAGCGTTGATGGGCGGGGAAGCACAGATACGCAGTATTTT. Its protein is CSVDGRGSTDTQYF.

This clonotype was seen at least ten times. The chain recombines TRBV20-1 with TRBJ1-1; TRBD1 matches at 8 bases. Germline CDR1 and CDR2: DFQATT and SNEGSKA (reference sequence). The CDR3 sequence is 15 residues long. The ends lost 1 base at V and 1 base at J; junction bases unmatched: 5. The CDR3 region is CSARGRQGPNTEAFF. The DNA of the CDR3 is TGCAGTGCTAGAGGGAGACAGGGGCCGAACACTGAAGCTTTCTTT.

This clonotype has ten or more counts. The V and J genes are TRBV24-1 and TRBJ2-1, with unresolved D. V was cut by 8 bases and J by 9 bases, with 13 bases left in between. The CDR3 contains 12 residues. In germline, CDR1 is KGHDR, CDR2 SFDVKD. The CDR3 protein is CATKGPSIEQFF. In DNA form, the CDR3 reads TGTGCCACCAAAGGGCCTTCAATTGAGCAGTTCTTC.

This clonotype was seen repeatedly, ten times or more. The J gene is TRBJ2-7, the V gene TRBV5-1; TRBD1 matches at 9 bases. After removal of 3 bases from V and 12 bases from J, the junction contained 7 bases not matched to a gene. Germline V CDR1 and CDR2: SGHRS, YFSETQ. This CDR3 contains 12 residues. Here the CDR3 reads CASSSNRGRGYF. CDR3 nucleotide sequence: TGCGCCAGCAGCTCGAACAGGGGGCGAGGGTACTTC. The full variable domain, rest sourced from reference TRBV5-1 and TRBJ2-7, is KAGVTQTPRYLIKTRGQQVTLSCSPISGHRSVSWYQQTPGQGLQFLFEYFSETQRNKGNFPGRFSGRQFSNSRSEMNVSTLELGDSALYLCASSSNRGRGYFGPGTRLTVT.

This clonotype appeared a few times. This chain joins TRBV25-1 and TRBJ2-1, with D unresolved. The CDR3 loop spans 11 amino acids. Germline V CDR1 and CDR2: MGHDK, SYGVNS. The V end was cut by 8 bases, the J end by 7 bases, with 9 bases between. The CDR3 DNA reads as TGTGCCAGCGGGGTAGGGAATGAGCAGTTCTTC. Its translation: CASGVGNEQFF.

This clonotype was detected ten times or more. CDR3 DNA sequence: TGTGCCAGCAGCTTAGAGCCACGGAATGAGCAGTTCTTC. It translates to CASSLEPRNEQFF. J is TRBJ2-1 and V is TRBV11-2, with D uncertain. Trimming removed 0 bases from V and 7 bases from J, with 7 bases in between. CDR1 is SGHAT and CDR2 is FQNNGV in the germline V gene. This CDR3 contains 13 residues. The full variable domain, with the rest looked up from reference TRBV11-2 and TRBJ2-1, is EAGVAQSPRYKIIEKRQSVAFWCNPISGHATLYWYQQILGQGPKLLIQFQNNGVVDDSQLPKDRFSAERLKGVDSTLKIQPAKLEDSAVYLCASSLEPRNEQFFGPGTRLTVL.

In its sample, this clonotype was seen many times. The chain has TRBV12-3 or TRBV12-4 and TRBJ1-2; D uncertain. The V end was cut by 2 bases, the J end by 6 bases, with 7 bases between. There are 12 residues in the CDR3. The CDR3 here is CASSLIGHGYTF. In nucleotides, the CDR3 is TGTGCCAGCAGTTTAATCGGGCATGGCTACACCTTC.

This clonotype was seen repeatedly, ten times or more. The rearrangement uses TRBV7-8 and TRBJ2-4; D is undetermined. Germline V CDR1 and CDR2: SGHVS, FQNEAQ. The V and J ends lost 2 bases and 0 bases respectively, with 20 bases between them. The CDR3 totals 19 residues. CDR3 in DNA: TGTGCCAGCAGCTTATTCTCGGCAAAAGGTCTACTAGCCAAAAACATTCAGTACTTC. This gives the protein CASSLFSAKGLLAKNIQYF. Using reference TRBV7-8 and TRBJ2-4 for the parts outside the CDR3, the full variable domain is GAGVSQSPRYKVAKRGQDVALRCDPISGHVSLFWYQQALGQGPEFLTYFQNEAQLDKSGLPSDRFFAERPEGSVSTLKIQRTQQEDSAVYLCASSLFSAKGLLAKNIQYFGAGTRLSVL.

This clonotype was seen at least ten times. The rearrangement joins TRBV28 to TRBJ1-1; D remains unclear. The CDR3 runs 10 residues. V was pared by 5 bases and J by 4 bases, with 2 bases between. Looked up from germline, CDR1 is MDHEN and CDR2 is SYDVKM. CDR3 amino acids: CASSVTEAFF. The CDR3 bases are TGTGCCAGCAGTGTCACTGAAGCTTTCTTT.

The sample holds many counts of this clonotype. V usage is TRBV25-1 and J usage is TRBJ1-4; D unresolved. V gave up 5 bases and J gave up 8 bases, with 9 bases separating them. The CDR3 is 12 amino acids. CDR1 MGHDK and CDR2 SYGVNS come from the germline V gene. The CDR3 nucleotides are TGTGCCAGCAGTTTAAGGCCCGAAAAACTGTTTTTT. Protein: CASSLRPEKLFF.

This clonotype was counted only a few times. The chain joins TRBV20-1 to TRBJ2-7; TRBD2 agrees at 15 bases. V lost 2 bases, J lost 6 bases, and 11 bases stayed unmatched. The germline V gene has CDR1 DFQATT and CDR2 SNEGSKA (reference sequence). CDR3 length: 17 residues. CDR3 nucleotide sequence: TGCAGTGCTAGAAGGACTAGCGGGGGGGCGGTCCCTTCCGAGCAGTACTTC. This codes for CSARRTSGGAVPSEQYF.

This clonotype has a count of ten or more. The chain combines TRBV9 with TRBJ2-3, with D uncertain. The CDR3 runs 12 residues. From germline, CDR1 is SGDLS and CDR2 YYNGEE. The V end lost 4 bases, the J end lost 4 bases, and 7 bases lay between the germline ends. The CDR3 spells CASSKTADTQYF. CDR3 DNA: TGTGCCAGCAGCAAGACCGCAGATACGCAGTATTTT.

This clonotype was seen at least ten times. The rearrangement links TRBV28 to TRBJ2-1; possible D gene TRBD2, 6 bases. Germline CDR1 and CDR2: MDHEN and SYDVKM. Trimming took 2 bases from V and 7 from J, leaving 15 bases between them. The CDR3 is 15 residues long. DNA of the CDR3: TGTGCCAGCAGTTTAACGGGGGAAGGATTGAATGAGCAGTTCTTC. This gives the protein CASSLTGEGLNEQFF. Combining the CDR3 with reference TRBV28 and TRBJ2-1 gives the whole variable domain DVKVTQSSRYLVKRTGEKVFLECVQDMDHENMFWYRQDPGLGLRLIYFSYDVKMKEKGDIPEGYSVSREKKERFSLILESASTNQTSMYLCASSLTGEGLNEQFFGPGTRLTVL.